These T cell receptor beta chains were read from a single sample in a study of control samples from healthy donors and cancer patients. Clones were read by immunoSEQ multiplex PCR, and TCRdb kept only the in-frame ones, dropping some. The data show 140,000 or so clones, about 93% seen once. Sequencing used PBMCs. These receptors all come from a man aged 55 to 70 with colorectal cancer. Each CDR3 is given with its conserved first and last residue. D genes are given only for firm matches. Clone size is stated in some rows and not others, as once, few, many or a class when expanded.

CDR3nt: TGTGCCAGTAGTATGTCGAGCGGGGGCAATCGGGAGCTGTTTTTT
CDR3aa: CASSMSSGGNRELFF
j_gene: TRBJ2-2
v_gene: TRBV19
d_gene: TRBD2
abundance: NA

CDR3nt: TGTGCCAGCAGTTTAGAAGGACAGGGGTGGAACACTGAAGCTTTCTTT
CDR3aa: CASSLEGQGWNTEAFF
j_gene: TRBJ1-1
v_gene: TRBV27
d_gene: TRBD1
abundance: NA

CDR3nt: TGCGCCAGCAGTGAAGGTGACGGCTTCCCTTCCTATAATTCACCCCTCCACTTT
CDR3aa: CASSEGDGFPSYNSPLHF
j_gene: TRBJ1-6
v_gene: TRBV10-1
d_gene: NA
abundance: NA

CDR3nt: TGTGCCAGCAGGGACGGTGGGACGGGTGAAAAACTGTTTTTT
CDR3aa: CASRDGGTGEKLFF
j_gene: TRBJ1-4
v_gene: TRBV6-5
d_gene: NA
abundance: NA

CDR3nt: TGTGCCAGCAGCTTAGAGGGGTCCGCTGGCGAAAATGAAAAACTGTTTTTT
CDR3aa: CASSLEGSAGENEKLFF
j_gene: TRBJ1-4
v_gene: TRBV7-2
d_gene: NA
abundance: NA

CDR3nt: TGTGCCTGGAGTGTACGGGGACTACTTATTCAGCAGTACTTC
CDR3aa: CAWSVRGLLIQQYF
j_gene: TRBJ2-7
v_gene: TRBV30
d_gene: TRBD2
abundance: NA

CDR3nt: TGTGCCACTCAGCGGGAGGGCCTACGAGGTGACGAGCAGTACTTC
CDR3aa: CATQREGLRGDEQYF
j_gene: TRBJ2-7
v_gene: TRBV19
d_gene: TRBD2
abundance: NA

CDR3nt: TGCGCCAGCAGCTTAACAGGGGCAGATACGCAGTATTTT
CDR3aa: CASSLTGADTQYF
j_gene: TRBJ2-3
v_gene: TRBV5-1
d_gene: TRBD1
abundance: NA

CDR3nt: TGTGCCAGCAGCTTAGGTGACAGGGGAAATTCACCCCTCCACTTT
CDR3aa: CASSLGDRGNSPLHF
j_gene: TRBJ1-6
v_gene: TRBV7-9
d_gene: TRBD1
abundance: NA

CDR3nt: TGTGCCACCTCGGGCCTCAGCTATGGCTACACCTTC
CDR3aa: CATSGLSYGYTF
j_gene: TRBJ1-2
v_gene: TRBV3-1/TRBV3-2
d_gene: NA
abundance: NA

CDR3nt: TGCAGTGCTAGAGCAGTGGACGAGCAGTACTTC
CDR3aa: CSARAVDEQYF
j_gene: TRBJ2-7
v_gene: TRBV20-1
d_gene: NA
abundance: NA

CDR3nt: TGCAGCGCCTGGGGGGGTAGGGTGCAGTTCTTC
CDR3aa: CSAWGGRVQFF
j_gene: TRBJ2-1
v_gene: TRBV29-1
d_gene: TRBD2
abundance: NA

CDR3nt: TGTGCCAGCTCCGACTCCCATGGACAGGACACCATATATTTT
CDR3aa: CASSDSHGQDTIYF
j_gene: TRBJ1-3
v_gene: TRBV18
d_gene: TRBD1
abundance: NA

CDR3nt: TGTGCCAGCAAATTTGAGGAAGCAGGGGGATATGGCTACACCTTC
CDR3aa: CASKFEEAGGYGYTF
j_gene: TRBJ1-2
v_gene: TRBV2
d_gene: TRBD1
abundance: NA

CDR3nt: TGTGCCAGCGGCCGATCAGGGTCGTCCAAAAACATTCAGTACTTC
CDR3aa: CASGRSGSSKNIQYF
j_gene: TRBJ2-4
v_gene: TRBV19
d_gene: NA
abundance: NA

CDR3nt: TGTGCCAGCAGCCCAGAGTGGGGGGGGGAAGAGACCCAGTACTTC
CDR3aa: CASSPEWGGEETQYF
j_gene: TRBJ2-5
v_gene: TRBV28
d_gene: TRBD2
abundance: NA

CDR3nt: TGCGCCAGCAGCTTGGTCCCTTCCACTGGGCCGCCTGGAAACACCATATATTTT
CDR3aa: CASSLVPSTGPPGNTIYF
j_gene: TRBJ1-3
v_gene: TRBV5-1
d_gene: NA
abundance: once

CDR3nt: TGTGCCCGGATCGAGTCGGGTAATTACAATGAGCAGTTCTTC
CDR3aa: CARIESGNYNEQFF
j_gene: TRBJ2-1
v_gene: TRBV4-2
d_gene: NA
abundance: NA

CDR3nt: TGTGCCAGCAGTTACTCGAGGGGGGAGGGGTATGGCTACACCTTC
CDR3aa: CASSYSRGEGYGYTF
j_gene: TRBJ1-2
v_gene: TRBV6-5
d_gene: NA
abundance: NA

CDR3nt: TGTGCCAGCAGCTTGTTACAGGGCGAGACTGAAGCTTTCTTT
CDR3aa: CASSLLQGETEAFF
j_gene: TRBJ1-1
v_gene: TRBV5-5
d_gene: NA
abundance: NA

CDR3nt: TGTGCCAGCAGCACCGGGACAGGGGGAAACACCATATATTTT
CDR3aa: CASSTGTGGNTIYF
j_gene: TRBJ1-3
v_gene: TRBV7-9
d_gene: TRBD1
abundance: NA

CDR3nt: TGTGCCAGTAGTATCCAACTGAACAATGAGCAGTTCTTC
CDR3aa: CASSIQLNNEQFF
j_gene: TRBJ2-1
v_gene: TRBV19
d_gene: NA
abundance: NA

CDR3nt: TGTGCCAGCAGTGAACACTCAGGGAGAGATACGCAGTATTTT
CDR3aa: CASSEHSGRDTQYF
j_gene: TRBJ2-3
v_gene: TRBV25-1
d_gene: NA
abundance: NA

CDR3nt: TGTCCTATGGCAGGGCTAACCTACGAGCAGTACTTC
CDR3aa: CPMAGLTYEQYF
j_gene: TRBJ2-7
v_gene: TRBV27
d_gene: NA
abundance: NA

CDR3nt: TGCGCCAGCAACCCTAGGACAGGATTCACCGGGGAGCTGTTTTTT
CDR3aa: CASNPRTGFTGELFF
j_gene: TRBJ2-2
v_gene: TRBV5-1
d_gene: TRBD1
abundance: NA

CDR3nt: TGTGCCAGCAGTCGCACTCATACAGGGCCCGAGCAGTACTTC
CDR3aa: CASSRTHTGPEQYF
j_gene: TRBJ2-7
v_gene: TRBV27
d_gene: NA
abundance: NA

CDR3nt: TGCGCCAGCAGCTTGGGACTAGGCGATCGATACGAGCAGTACTTC
CDR3aa: CASSLGLGDRYEQYF
j_gene: TRBJ2-7
v_gene: TRBV5-1
d_gene: NA
abundance: NA

CDR3nt: TGTGCCACCAGTGATTCACAGGGGAGCCCCTACGAGCAGTACTTC
CDR3aa: CATSDSQGSPYEQYF
j_gene: TRBJ2-7
v_gene: TRBV24-1
d_gene: TRBD1
abundance: NA

CDR3nt: TGCGCCAGCAGCACGGGACAGGGGAACTATGGCTACACCTTC
CDR3aa: CASSTGQGNYGYTF
j_gene: TRBJ1-2
v_gene: TRBV5-1
d_gene: TRBD1
abundance: NA

CDR3nt: TGTGCCAGCTTACAGAGTACTAGCACAGATACGCAGTATTTT
CDR3aa: CASLQSTSTDTQYF
j_gene: TRBJ2-3
v_gene: TRBV18
d_gene: NA
abundance: NA

CDR3nt: TGTGCCAGCAGCGTGCTCAACGGACAGCCCAATCAGCCCCAGCATTTT
CDR3aa: CASSVLNGQPNQPQHF
j_gene: TRBJ1-5
v_gene: TRBV9
d_gene: NA
abundance: NA

CDR3nt: TGTGCCTTCGAGAGCTCCCCGGGGAAAGGCTACACCTTC
CDR3aa: CAFESSPGKGYTF
j_gene: TRBJ1-2
v_gene: TRBV10-3
d_gene: NA
abundance: NA

CDR3nt: TGTGCCAGCAGTTTCGAGGAGGGCGGGACCCAGTACTTC
CDR3aa: CASSFEEGGTQYF
j_gene: TRBJ2-5
v_gene: TRBV12-3/TRBV12-4
d_gene: NA
abundance: once

CDR3nt: TGTGCCAGCAGTCTGACACCCACCGGCTCCTACAATGAGCAGTTCTTC
CDR3aa: CASSLTPTGSYNEQFF
j_gene: TRBJ2-1
v_gene: TRBV28
d_gene: NA
abundance: once

CDR3nt: TGCGCCAGCAGCCAAGACAGCTATGGCTACACCTTC
CDR3aa: CASSQDSYGYTF
j_gene: TRBJ1-2
v_gene: TRBV4-1
d_gene: NA
abundance: NA

CDR3nt: TGCGCCAGCAGCCAAGAGTACAGCACAGATACGCAGTATTTT
CDR3aa: CASSQEYSTDTQYF
j_gene: TRBJ2-3
v_gene: TRBV4-3
d_gene: NA
abundance: NA

CDR3nt: TGTGCCAGCAGGGGCACCGGTAGCTCCTACAATGAGCAGTTCTTC
CDR3aa: CASRGTGSSYNEQFF
j_gene: TRBJ2-1
v_gene: TRBV7-9
d_gene: NA
abundance: NA

CDR3nt: TGCGCCAGCAGCGGAGGAGGAGGGGAGCTGTTTTTT
CDR3aa: CASSGGGGELFF
j_gene: TRBJ2-2
v_gene: TRBV5-1
d_gene: NA
abundance: NA

CDR3nt: TGTGCCAGCAGCTTGGGATCGGTTAACACTGAAGCTTTCTTT
CDR3aa: CASSLGSVNTEAFF
j_gene: TRBJ1-1
v_gene: TRBV11-2
d_gene: NA
abundance: NA

CDR3nt: TGTGCCAGCAGCCAAGCGGGGGGTGCCTACGAGCAGTACTTC
CDR3aa: CASSQAGGAYEQYF
j_gene: TRBJ2-7
v_gene: TRBV6-5
d_gene: TRBD2
abundance: NA

CDR3nt: TGTGCCAGCAGCCCCCGATCAAAGAGCTACACTGAAGCTTTCTTT
CDR3aa: CASSPRSKSYTEAFF
j_gene: TRBJ1-1
v_gene: TRBV11-2
d_gene: NA
abundance: once

CDR3nt: TGTGCCAGCAGCCAAGTTTCTGGCACTGAAGCTTTCTTT
CDR3aa: CASSQVSGTEAFF
j_gene: TRBJ1-1
v_gene: TRBV3-1/TRBV3-2
d_gene: NA
abundance: NA

CDR3nt: TGTGCCAGCAGCTGGGGGGCCGGGGGGGCTTACACTGAAGCTTTCTTT
CDR3aa: CASSWGAGGAYTEAFF
j_gene: TRBJ1-1
v_gene: TRBV5-8
d_gene: NA
abundance: NA

CDR3nt: TGTGCCAGCAGTGCCCGAGACACAGATACGCAGTATTTT
CDR3aa: CASSARDTDTQYF
j_gene: TRBJ2-3
v_gene: TRBV27
d_gene: NA
abundance: NA

CDR3nt: TGTGCCAGCAGCCCACGACAGGTGGCTGAAGCTTTCTTT
CDR3aa: CASSPRQVAEAFF
j_gene: TRBJ1-1
v_gene: TRBV7-2
d_gene: NA
abundance: NA

CDR3nt: TGTGCCAGCTCACCAGGGACAGGGATTTCACCCCTCCACTTT
CDR3aa: CASSPGTGISPLHF
j_gene: TRBJ1-6
v_gene: TRBV18
d_gene: TRBD1
abundance: NA